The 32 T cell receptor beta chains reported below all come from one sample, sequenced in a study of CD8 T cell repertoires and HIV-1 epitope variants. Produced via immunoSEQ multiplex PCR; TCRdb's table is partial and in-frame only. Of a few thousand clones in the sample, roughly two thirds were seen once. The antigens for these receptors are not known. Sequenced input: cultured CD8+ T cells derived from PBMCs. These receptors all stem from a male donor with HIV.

The chain's CDR3 is CASSYDGSELFF. CDR3 nucleotide sequence: TGTGCCAGCAGTTACGATGGAAGTGAGCTGTTTTTT. The chain has TRBV27 and TRBJ2-2; D is undetermined. CDR1 and CDR2 from the germline V gene are MNHEY and SMNVEV (reference sequence). There are 12 residues in the CDR3. Trimming shortened V by 4 bases and J by 11 bases, and 11 bases separated the two germline ends.

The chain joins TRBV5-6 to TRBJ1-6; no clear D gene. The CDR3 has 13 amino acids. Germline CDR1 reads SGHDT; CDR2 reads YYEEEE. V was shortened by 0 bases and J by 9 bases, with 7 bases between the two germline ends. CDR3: CASSLGAVSPLHF. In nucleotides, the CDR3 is TGTGCCAGCAGCTTGGGTGCGGTTTCACCCCTCCACTTT.

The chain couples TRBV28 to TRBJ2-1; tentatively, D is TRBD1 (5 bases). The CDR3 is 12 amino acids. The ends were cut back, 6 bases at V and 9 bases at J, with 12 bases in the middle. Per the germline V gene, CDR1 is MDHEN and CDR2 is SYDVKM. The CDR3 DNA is TGTGCCAGCAGCCTGACAGTCAGTGAGCAGTTCTTC. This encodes CASSLTVSEQFF.

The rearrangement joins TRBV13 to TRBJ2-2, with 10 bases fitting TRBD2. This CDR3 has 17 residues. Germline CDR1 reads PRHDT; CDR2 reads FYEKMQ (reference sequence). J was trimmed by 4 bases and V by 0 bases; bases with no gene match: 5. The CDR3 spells CASSLGWASGSTGELFF. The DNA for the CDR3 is TGTGCCAGCAGCTTAGGTTGGGCTAGCGGGAGCACCGGGGAGCTGTTTTTT.

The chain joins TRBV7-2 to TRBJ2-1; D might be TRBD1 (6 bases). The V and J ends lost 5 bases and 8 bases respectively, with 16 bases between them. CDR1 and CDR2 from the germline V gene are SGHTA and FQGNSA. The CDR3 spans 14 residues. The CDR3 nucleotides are TGTGCCAGCAGCCTGGATGGGACATTGGATGAGCAGTTCTTC. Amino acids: CASSLDGTLDEQFF. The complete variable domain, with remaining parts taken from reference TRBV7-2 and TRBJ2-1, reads GAGVSQSPSNKVTEKGKDVELRCDPISGHTALYWYRQSLGQGLEFLIYFQGNSAPDKSGLPSDRFSAERTGGSVSTLTIQRTQQEDSAVYLCASSLDGTLDEQFFGPGTRLTVL.

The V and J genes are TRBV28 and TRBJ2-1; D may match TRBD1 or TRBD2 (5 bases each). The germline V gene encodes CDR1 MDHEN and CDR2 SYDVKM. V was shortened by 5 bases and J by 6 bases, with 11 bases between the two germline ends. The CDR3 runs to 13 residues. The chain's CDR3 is CASSGDRLNEQFF. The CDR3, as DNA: TGTGCCAGCAGTGGGGACCGACTCAATGAGCAGTTCTTC.

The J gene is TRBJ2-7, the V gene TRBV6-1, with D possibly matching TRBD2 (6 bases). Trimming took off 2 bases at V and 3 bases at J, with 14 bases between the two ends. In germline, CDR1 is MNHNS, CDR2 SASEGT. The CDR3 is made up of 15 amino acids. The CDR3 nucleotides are TGTGCCAGCAGTGAAAAAGCTAGCGAGAACTACGAGCAGTACTTC. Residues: CASSEKASENYEQYF.

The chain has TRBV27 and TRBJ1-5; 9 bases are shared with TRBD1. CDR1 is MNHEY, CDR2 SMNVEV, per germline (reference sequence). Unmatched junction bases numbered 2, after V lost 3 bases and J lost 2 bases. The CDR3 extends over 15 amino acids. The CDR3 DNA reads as TGTGCCAGCAGTTTGGACAGGGGAGGCAATCAGCCCCAGCATTTT. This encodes CASSLDRGGNQPQHF.

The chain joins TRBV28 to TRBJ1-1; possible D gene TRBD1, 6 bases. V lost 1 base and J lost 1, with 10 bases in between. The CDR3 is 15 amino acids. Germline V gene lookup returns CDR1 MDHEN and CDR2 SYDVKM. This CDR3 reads CASSLFPGANTEAFF. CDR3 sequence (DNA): TGTGCCAGCAGTTTATTCCCGGGGGCGAACACTGAAGCTTTCTTT.

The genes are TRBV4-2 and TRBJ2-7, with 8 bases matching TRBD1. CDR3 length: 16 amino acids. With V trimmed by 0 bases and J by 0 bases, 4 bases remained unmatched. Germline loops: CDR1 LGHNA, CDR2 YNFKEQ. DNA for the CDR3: TGTGCCAGCAGCCAAGAAAAGGGGACAGGCTCCTACGAGCAGTACTTC. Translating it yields CASSQEKGTGSYEQYF.

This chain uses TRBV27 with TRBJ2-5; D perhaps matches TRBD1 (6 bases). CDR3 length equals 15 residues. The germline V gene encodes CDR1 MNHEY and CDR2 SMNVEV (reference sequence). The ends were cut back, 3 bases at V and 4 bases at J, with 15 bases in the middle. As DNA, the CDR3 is TGTGCCAGCAGTTTGTCTACAGGGATGGGAGAGACCCAGTACTTC. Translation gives CASSLSTGMGETQYF.

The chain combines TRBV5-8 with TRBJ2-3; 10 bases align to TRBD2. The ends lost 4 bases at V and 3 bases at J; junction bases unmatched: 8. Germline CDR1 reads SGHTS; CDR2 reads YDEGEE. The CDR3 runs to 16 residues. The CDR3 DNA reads TGTGCCAGCAGCCCCACTAGCGGGAAAGATACAGATACGCAGTATTTT. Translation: CASSPTSGKDTDTQYF.

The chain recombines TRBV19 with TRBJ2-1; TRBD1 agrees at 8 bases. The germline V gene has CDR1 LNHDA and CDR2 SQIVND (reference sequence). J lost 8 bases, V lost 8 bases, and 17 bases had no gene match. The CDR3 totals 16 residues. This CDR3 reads CASGNSGTGGEHEQFF. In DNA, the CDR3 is TGTGCCAGTGGGAATTCCGGGACAGGAGGGGAACATGAGCAGTTCTTC.

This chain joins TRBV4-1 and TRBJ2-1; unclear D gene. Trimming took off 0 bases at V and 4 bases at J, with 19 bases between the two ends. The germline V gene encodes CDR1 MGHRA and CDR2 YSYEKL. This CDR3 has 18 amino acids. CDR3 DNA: TGCGCCAGCAGCCAAGACTTTCCGACCGAAAGAATTTACAATGAGCAGTTCTTC. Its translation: CASSQDFPTERIYNEQFF.

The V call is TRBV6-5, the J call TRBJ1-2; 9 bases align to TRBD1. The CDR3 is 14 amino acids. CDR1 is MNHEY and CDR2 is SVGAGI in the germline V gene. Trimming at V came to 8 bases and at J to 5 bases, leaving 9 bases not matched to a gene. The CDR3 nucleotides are TGTGCCAGCGGGCGGACAGGGGAAGGGTATGGCTACACCTTC. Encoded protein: CASGRTGEGYGYTF.

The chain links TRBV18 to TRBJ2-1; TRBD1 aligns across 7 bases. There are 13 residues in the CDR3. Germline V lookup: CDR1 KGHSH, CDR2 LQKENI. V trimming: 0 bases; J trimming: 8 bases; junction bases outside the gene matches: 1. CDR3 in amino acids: CASSPPDRDEQFF. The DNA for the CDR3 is TGTGCCAGCTCACCACCTGACAGGGATGAGCAGTTCTTC. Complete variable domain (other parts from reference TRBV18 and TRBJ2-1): NAGVMQNPRHLVRRRGQEARLRCSPMKGHSHVYWYRQLPEEGLKFMVYLQKENIIDESGMPKERFSAEFPKEGPSILRIQQVVRGDSAAYFCASSPPDRDEQFFGPGTRLTVL.

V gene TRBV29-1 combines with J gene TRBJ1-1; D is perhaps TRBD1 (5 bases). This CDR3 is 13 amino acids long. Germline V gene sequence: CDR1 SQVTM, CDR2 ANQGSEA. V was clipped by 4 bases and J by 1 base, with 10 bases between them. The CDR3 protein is CSVAPDKNTEAFF. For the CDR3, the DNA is TGCAGCGTTGCCCCGGACAAGAACACTGAAGCTTTCTTT.

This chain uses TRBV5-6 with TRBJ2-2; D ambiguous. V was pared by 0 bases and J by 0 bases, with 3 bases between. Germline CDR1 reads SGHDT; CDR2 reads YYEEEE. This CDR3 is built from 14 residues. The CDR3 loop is CASSLGPNTGELFF. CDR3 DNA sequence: TGTGCCAGCAGCTTGGGGCCGAACACCGGGGAGCTGTTTTTT. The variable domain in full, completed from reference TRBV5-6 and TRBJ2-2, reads DAGVTQSPTHLIKTRGQQVTLRCSPKSGHDTVSWYQQALGQGPQFIFQYYEEEERQRGNFPDRFSGHQFPNYSSELNVNALLLGDSALYLCASSLGPNTGELFFGEGSRLTVL.

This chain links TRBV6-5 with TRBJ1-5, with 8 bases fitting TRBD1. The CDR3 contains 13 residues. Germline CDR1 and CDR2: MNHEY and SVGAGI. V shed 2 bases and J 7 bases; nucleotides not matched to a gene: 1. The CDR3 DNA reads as TGTGCCAGCAGTTACCAGGGGGCACAGCCCCAGCATTTT. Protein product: CASSYQGAQPQHF.

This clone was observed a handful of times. The CDR3 bases are TGTGCCAGCAGCTCAACTAGGGACAGACCCTACGAGCAGTACTTC. Its protein is CASSSTRDRPYEQYF. The V gene is TRBV7-9, the J gene TRBJ2-7; 7 nucleotides match TRBD1. Germline CDR1 is SEHNR and CDR2 is FQNEAQ (reference sequence). CDR3 length: 15 amino acids. The junction had 8 bases not matched to a gene; V was cut back by 4 bases and J by 2 bases. Full variable domain (missing parts from reference TRBV7-9 and TRBJ2-7): DTGVSQNPRHKITKRGQNVTFRCDPISEHNRLYWYRQTLGQGPEFLTYFQNEAQLEKSRLLSDRFSAERPKGSFSTLEIQRTEQGDSAMYLCASSSTRDRPYEQYFGPGTRLTVT.

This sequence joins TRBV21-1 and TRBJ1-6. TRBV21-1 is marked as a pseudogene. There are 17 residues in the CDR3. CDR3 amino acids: CASHGVEDAVRNSPLHF. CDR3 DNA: TGTGCCAGCCACGGTGTTGAGGACGCTGTCCGGAATTCACCCCTCCACTTT.

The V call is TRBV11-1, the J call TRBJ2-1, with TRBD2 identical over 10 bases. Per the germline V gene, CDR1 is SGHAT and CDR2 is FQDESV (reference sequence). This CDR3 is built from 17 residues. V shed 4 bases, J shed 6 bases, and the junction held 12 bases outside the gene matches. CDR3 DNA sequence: TGTGCCAGCAGCTCGGGTAGCGGGGGGCTTTCGGGCAATGAGCAGTTCTTC. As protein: CASSSGSGGLSGNEQFF.

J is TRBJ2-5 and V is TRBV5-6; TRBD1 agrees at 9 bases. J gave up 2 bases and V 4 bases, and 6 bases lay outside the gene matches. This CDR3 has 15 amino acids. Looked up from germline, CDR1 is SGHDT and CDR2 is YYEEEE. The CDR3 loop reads CASSGGTGLQETQYF. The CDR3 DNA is TGTGCCAGCAGCGGGGGGACAGGGCTTCAAGAGACCCAGTACTTC.

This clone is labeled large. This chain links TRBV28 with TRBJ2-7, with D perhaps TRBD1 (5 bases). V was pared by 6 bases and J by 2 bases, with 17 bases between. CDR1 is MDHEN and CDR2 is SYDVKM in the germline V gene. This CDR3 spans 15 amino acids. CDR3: CASSESIGQAYEQYF. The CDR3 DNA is TGTGCCAGCAGCGAATCAATAGGACAAGCCTACGAGCAGTACTTC.

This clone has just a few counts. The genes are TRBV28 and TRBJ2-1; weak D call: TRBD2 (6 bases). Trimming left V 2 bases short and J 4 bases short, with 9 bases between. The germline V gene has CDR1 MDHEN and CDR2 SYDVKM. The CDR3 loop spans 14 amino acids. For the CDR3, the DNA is TGTGCCAGCAGTTTAACTAGCTTGTACAATGAGCAGTTCTTC. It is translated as CASSLTSLYNEQFF.

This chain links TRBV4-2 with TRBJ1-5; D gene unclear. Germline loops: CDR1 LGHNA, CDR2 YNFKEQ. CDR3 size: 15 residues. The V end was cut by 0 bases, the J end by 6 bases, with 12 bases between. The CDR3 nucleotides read TGTGCCAGCAGCCAAGAGGGAGCCTCGGGTCAGCCCCAGCATTTT. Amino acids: CASSQEGASGQPQHF.

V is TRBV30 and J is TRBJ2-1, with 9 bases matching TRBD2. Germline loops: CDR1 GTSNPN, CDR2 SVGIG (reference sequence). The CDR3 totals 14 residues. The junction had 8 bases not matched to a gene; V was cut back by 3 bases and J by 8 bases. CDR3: CAWREPGLAHEQFF. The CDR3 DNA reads TGTGCCTGGAGGGAACCGGGACTAGCTCATGAGCAGTTCTTC.

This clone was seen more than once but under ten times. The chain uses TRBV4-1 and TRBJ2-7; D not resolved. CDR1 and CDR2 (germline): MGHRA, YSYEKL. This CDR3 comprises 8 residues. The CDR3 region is CASSQESV. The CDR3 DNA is TGCGCCAGCAGCCAAGAGTCGGTC.

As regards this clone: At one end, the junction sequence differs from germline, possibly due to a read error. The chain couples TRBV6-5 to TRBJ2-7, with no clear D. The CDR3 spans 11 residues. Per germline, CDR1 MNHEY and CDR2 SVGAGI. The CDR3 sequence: CASRYSYEQYF. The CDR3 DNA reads TGTGCCAGCAGGTACTCCTACGAGCAGTACTTC.

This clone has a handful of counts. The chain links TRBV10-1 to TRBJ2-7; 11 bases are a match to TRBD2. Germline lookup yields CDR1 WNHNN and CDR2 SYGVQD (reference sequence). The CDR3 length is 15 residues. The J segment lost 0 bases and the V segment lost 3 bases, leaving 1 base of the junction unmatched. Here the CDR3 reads CASSELAGVSYEQYF. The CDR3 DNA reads TGCGCCAGCAGTGAACTAGCGGGAGTCTCCTACGAGCAGTACTTC.

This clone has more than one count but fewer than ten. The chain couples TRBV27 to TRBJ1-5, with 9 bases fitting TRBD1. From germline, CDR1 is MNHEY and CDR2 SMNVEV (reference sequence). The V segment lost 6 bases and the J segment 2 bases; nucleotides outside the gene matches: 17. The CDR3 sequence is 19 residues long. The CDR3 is CASSPMTGTGGRGNQPQHF. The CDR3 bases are TGTGCCAGCAGCCCTATGACGGGCACAGGGGGCCGGGGCAATCAGCCCCAGCATTTT.

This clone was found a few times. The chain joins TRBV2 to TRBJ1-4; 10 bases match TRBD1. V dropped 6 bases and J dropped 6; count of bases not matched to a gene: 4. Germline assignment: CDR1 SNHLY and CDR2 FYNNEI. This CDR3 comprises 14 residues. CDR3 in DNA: TGTGCCAGCAGGGGGACAGGGGAGTATGAAAAACTGTTTTTT. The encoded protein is CASRGTGEYEKLFF.